These 18 T cell receptor beta chains share one sample of origin, sequenced in a study of shared clonotypes between healthy human individuals. Naive CD8 cells lacked CD45RO and underwent positive selection for CCR7, leaving out terminally differentiated effector memory CD45RA+ cells. Clones were sequenced by immunoSEQ multiplex PCR, and TCRdb holds only the in-frame ones, with some missing. The sample has some 1,900,000 clones, over 85% seen once. Specimen: naive CD8+ T cells sorted from blood. These receptors were taken from a man between 18 and 29 years old in good health.

The J gene is TRBJ1-2, the V gene TRBV28, with 7 nucleotides matching TRBD1. V lost 6 bases to trimming and J lost 0 bases; unmatched junction nucleotides: 16. The V gene's germline CDR1 is MDHEN and CDR2 SYDVKM. The CDR3 extends over 18 amino acids. The CDR3 here is CASSSPLTGQLANYGYTF. The CDR3 bases are TGTGCCAGCAGCTCCCCCCTGACAGGGCAATTAGCTAACTATGGCTACACCTTC.

The chain employs TRBV7-9 and TRBJ2-7; D tentatively fits TRBD1 or TRBD2 (5 bases each). CDR3 size: 16 residues. CDR1 is SEHNR and CDR2 is FQNEAQ in the germline V gene (reference sequence). The V and J ends lost 2 bases and 7 bases respectively, with 21 bases between them. The DNA for the CDR3 is TGTGCCAGCAGCTTATTTTTCTCGGGGCCCCACTTGGAGCAGTACTTC. Protein product: CASSLFFSGPHLEQYF.

The chain combines TRBV6-5 with TRBJ2-3; possibly TRBD1 or TRBD2 for D (5 bases each). The germline gives CDR1 MNHEY, CDR2 SVGAGI. The V end lost 0 bases, the J end lost 1 base, and 11 bases lay between the germline ends. The CDR3 sequence is 16 residues long. The CDR3 loop is CASSYSTVGGTDTQYF. DNA of the CDR3: TGTGCCAGCAGTTACTCGACCGTGGGGGGCACAGATACGCAGTATTTT.

V usage is TRBV13 and J usage is TRBJ1-1, with D possibly being TRBD1 (6 bases). This CDR3 spans 14 amino acids. Germline lookup yields CDR1 PRHDT and CDR2 FYEKMQ (reference sequence). The V end lost 0 bases, the J end lost 6 bases, and 11 bases lay between the germline ends. CDR3 sequence reads: CASSLGQGWAEAFF. In DNA, the CDR3 is TGTGCCAGCAGCTTAGGACAGGGATGGGCTGAAGCTTTCTTT.

This sequence joins TRBV2 and TRBJ2-3, with 13 bases aligning to TRBD2. Germline assignment: CDR1 SNHLY and CDR2 FYNNEI. This CDR3 spans 16 amino acids. V lost 7 bases to trimming and J lost 4 bases; unmatched junction nucleotides: 8. The CDR3 here is CASKPTSGGWADTQYF. The CDR3 DNA sequence: TGTGCCAGCAAACCGACTAGCGGGGGGTGGGCAGATACGCAGTATTTT.

The chain employs TRBV13 and TRBJ2-5; D is unresolved. The CDR3 is 13 residues long. Trimming cost V 5 bases and J 2 bases, with 9 bases left between them. Germline loops: CDR1 PRHDT, CDR2 FYEKMQ (reference sequence). The CDR3 sequence is CASSLTDQETQYF. In DNA form, the CDR3 reads TGTGCCAGCAGCCTTACAGATCAAGAGACCCAGTACTTC.

This chain joins TRBV7-6 and TRBJ2-1; tentative D call: TRBD1 (6 bases). Germline V lookup: CDR1 SGHVS, CDR2 FNYEAQ. This CDR3 is 16 amino acids long. V was pared by 5 bases and J by 0 bases, with 14 bases between. The CDR3 nucleotides are TGTGCCAGCAGCATCACAGGGTTACTCTCCTACAATGAGCAGTTCTTC. The encoded protein is CASSITGLLSYNEQFF.

This chain joins TRBV10-3 and TRBJ1-1; the D gene is possibly TRBD1 (5 bases). The germline V gene encodes CDR1 ENHRY and CDR2 SYGVKD. The V end was cut by 2 bases, the J end by 4 bases, with 11 bases between. The CDR3 runs 14 residues. CDR3 DNA: TGTGCCATCAGTGAGATGGGGGGGATCACTGAAGCTTTCTTT. Translated, it gives CAISEMGGITEAFF.

V gene TRBV30 combines with J gene TRBJ2-1; D unresolved. Deletions cut 2 bases from V and 5 bases from J, with 7 bases between. In germline, CDR1 is GTSNPN, CDR2 SVGIG (reference sequence). The CDR3 length is 12 residues. The CDR3 DNA sequence: TGTGCCTGGAGTCGGGCTCACAATGAGCAGTTCTTC. Its translation is CAWSRAHNEQFF.

This chain uses TRBV29-1 with TRBJ2-7; D is uncertain. Germline values: CDR1 SQVTM, CDR2 ANQGSEA. The CDR3 consists of 12 residues. Trimming took 0 bases from V and 3 from J, leaving 6 bases between them. The CDR3 spells CSVEDHGYEQYF. The CDR3 DNA reads TGCAGCGTTGAAGATCACGGCTACGAGCAGTACTTC.

CDR3 amino acids: CASSLDPPGGPYNEQFF. CDR3 DNA: TGTGCCAGCAGCTTAGACCCCCCGGGGGGGCCTTACAATGAGCAGTTCTTC. This chain joins TRBV7-2 and TRBJ2-1; TRBD2 matches 8 bases. CDR1 and CDR2 from the germline V gene are SGHTA and FQGNSA. J was trimmed by 4 bases and V by 1 base; bases with no gene match: 9. The CDR3 totals 17 residues.

This rearrangement joins TRBV7-9 to TRBJ1-1; perhaps TRBD1 as D (6 bases). Germline V CDR1 and CDR2: SEHNR, FQNEAQ (reference sequence). The V and J ends lost 4 bases and 3 bases respectively, with 12 bases between them. This CDR3 has 14 amino acids. This chain's CDR3 is CASSSEAGDTEAFF. CDR3 in DNA: TGTGCCAGCAGCTCTGAGGCAGGGGACACTGAAGCTTTCTTT.

The gene calls are TRBV28 and TRBJ1-1; D ambiguous. CDR3 length: 14 amino acids. The germline V and J ends were trimmed by 5 bases and 1 base, with 11 bases remaining between them. Germline lookup yields CDR1 MDHEN and CDR2 SYDVKM. The CDR3 region is CASSPRAANTEAFF. The CDR3 DNA reads TGTGCCAGCAGTCCAAGGGCGGCGAACACTGAAGCTTTCTTT. The whole variable domain, filled in from reference TRBV28 and TRBJ1-1, reads DVKVTQSSRYLVKRTGEKVFLECVQDMDHENMFWYRQDPGLGLRLIYFSYDVKMKEKGDIPEGYSVSREKKERFSLILESASTNQTSMYLCASSPRAANTEAFFGQGTRLTVV.

To note about this clone: The sample carries other DNA sequences with the same CDR3. The rearrangement uses TRBV7-9 and TRBJ2-1; unclear D gene. The V gene lost 5 bases and the J gene lost 2 bases, with 7 bases spanning the gap. This CDR3 is 13 amino acids long. The germline V gene has CDR1 SEHNR and CDR2 FQNEAQ (reference sequence). The CDR3 sequence is CASSLDPYNEQFF. The DNA for the CDR3 is TGTGCCAGCAGCCTCGACCCCTACAATGAGCAGTTCTTC.

The genes are TRBV19 and TRBJ2-2; D is tentatively TRBD1 or TRBD2 (5 bases each). CDR3 length: 12 amino acids. The germline V and J ends were trimmed by 7 bases and 6 bases, with 9 bases remaining between them. The germline CDR1 and CDR2 sequences are LNHDA and SQIVND (reference sequence). CDR3 nucleotide sequence: TGTGCCAGTACAGGGACGGCCGGGGAGCTGTTTTTT. Translated: CASTGTAGELFF.

The J gene is TRBJ2-7, the V gene TRBV6-1; maybe TRBD2 (5 bases). This CDR3 region has 14 residues. Germline V gives CDR1 MNHNS, CDR2 SASEGT. Trimming stripped 1 base from V and 4 bases from J, with 11 bases between. CDR3 loop: CASSEDGLVYEQYF. The CDR3 nucleotides are TGTGCCAGCAGTGAAGATGGACTCGTTTACGAGCAGTACTTC.

V is TRBV4-3 and J is TRBJ2-7; 9 bases map to TRBD1. CDR3 length: 15 amino acids. The V gene end was trimmed by 0 bases and the J gene end by 2 bases; junction bases not matched to a gene: 2. The germline V gene has CDR1 LGHNA and CDR2 YSLEER. The CDR3 here is CASSQETGGAYEQYF. The CDR3 bases are TGCGCCAGCAGCCAAGAGACAGGGGGGGCCTACGAGCAGTACTTC.

The chain combines TRBV10-3 with TRBJ1-2; possible D gene TRBD1, 5 bases. The CDR3 covers 17 residues. Germline CDR1 reads ENHRY; CDR2 reads SYGVKD. Trimming pared 0 bases from V and 3 bases from J, leaving 17 bases between. CDR3 bases: TGTGCCATCAGTGAGTCGGGGACCGACTTCGGGTACTATGGCTACACCTTC. It translates to CAISESGTDFGYYGYTF.